This entry is about one TCR beta chain. This record belongs to a study of blood T cell repertoires in COVID-19. Profiling relied on immunoSEQ multiplex PCR, and the TCRdb table lists in-frame clones only, not all of them. This table holds around 41,000 clones, roughly 91% found once. The V end lost 5 bases, the J end lost 1 base, and 12 bases lay between the germline ends. This CDR3 contains 14 residues. Per the germline V gene, CDR1 is MNHEY and CDR2 is SMNVEV (reference sequence). The chain combines TRBV27 with TRBJ2-7; D is possibly TRBD1 (6 bases). Sequencing input: peripheral blood. The receptor was isolated from a human donor in a cohort sampled during active COVID-19. In nucleotides, the CDR3 is TGTGCCAGCAGTGCCGGACAGTTATCCTACGAGCAGTACTTC. It translates to CASSAGQLSYEQYF.